This is a list of T cell receptor beta chains from one sample in a study of T cell responses to AZD1222 COVID-19 vaccine. Assay used: immunoSEQ multiplex PCR; TCRdb lists only in-frame clones, some missing. The sample gives 95,000 to 150,000 clones, 92% of which show up once; around 0.96% is in the top ten. The sequenced sample was peripheral blood, obtained on day 0 of AZD1222 vaccination. These receptors were taken from an adult in good health. CDR3s include the opening cysteine and the closing phenylalanine or tryptophan. The D gene is left open where the match is weak. Size tells how often a clone was seen (once, few, many) or the class of an expanded clone, and some rows leave it out.

v_call	d_call	j_call	clone_size	cdr3_nt	cdr3_aa
TRBV28	-	TRBJ1-4	-	TGTGCCAGCAGTAAACTGACGGGGCCGAATTATGAAAAACTGTTTTTT	CASSKLTGPNYEKLFF
TRBV15	TRBD2	TRBJ2-1	-	TGTGCCACCAGCAGAGGGGTGACTAGCGGAAGCTCCTACAATGAGCAGTTCTTC	CATSRGVTSGSSYNEQFF
TRBV4-1	TRBD2	TRBJ2-7	-	TGCGCCAGCAGCCAAGATGCTAGCGGGAGGGCCGAGCGGGATGAGCAGTACTTC	CASSQDASGRAERDEQYF
TRBV28	TRBD1	TRBJ2-7	-	TGTGCCAGCAGTTTAACAGGGGCCTACGAGCAGTACTTC	CASSLTGAYEQYF
TRBV6-5	-	TRBJ1-2	-	TGTGCCAGCAGTTCCCTGGTGAAAGGCTACACCTTC	CASSSLVKGYTF
TRBV21-1	-	TRBJ2-2	-	TGTGCCAGCAGAGACGGACTAGCGGGAGGGAACACCGGGGAGCTGTTTTTT	CASRDGLAGGNTGELFF
TRBV7-9	-	TRBJ1-1	-	TGTGCCAGCAGCTTAGCGCTTGCGGGAATGCACACTGAAGCTTTCTTT	CASSLALAGMHTEAFF
TRBV5-1	TRBD1	TRBJ2-7	-	TGCGCCAGCAGTAAGGACAGGGGGCGCTACGAGCAGTACTTC	CASSKDRGRYEQYF
TRBV19	TRBD1	TRBJ1-2	-	TGTGCCAGTAGTACAAGACAGGGCGGTGGCTACACCTTC	CASSTRQGGGYTF
TRBV4-1	TRBD2	TRBJ2-3	-	TGCGCCAGCAGCCAAGAGGTCGGGACTAGCGGGAGAAAAGATACGCAGTATTTT	CASSQEVGTSGRKDTQYF
TRBV7-2	TRBD2	TRBJ2-7	few	TGTGCCAGCAGCGCTAGCGGGAGCTCCTACGAGCAGTACTTC	CASSASGSSYEQYF
TRBV12-3/TRBV12-4	-	TRBJ1-1	-	TGTGCCAGCAGTGTAAACACTGAAGCTTTCTTT	CASSVNTEAFF
TRBV6-2/TRBV6-3	TRBD2	TRBJ2-1	-	TGTGCCAGCAGTTACTTGACGAGTAGCGGGACCAGAAATGAGCAGTTCTTC	CASSYLTSSGTRNEQFF
TRBV5-6	-	TRBJ1-2	-	TGTGCCAGCAGCTTGGCTCTGTTGGCCGGTGGCTACACCTTC	CASSLALLAGGYTF
TRBV30	-	TRBJ1-1	-	TGTGCCTGGAGTGTATCCCACACTGAAGCTTTCTTT	CAWSVSHTEAFF
TRBV5-1	TRBD2	TRBJ2-1	-	TGCGCCAGCAGCCCTACTTACGGGACTAGCGGATACAATGAGCAGTTCTTC	CASSPTYGTSGYNEQFF
TRBV30	-	TRBJ2-1	-	TGTGCGGGGAGTCTTCCCTACAATGAGCAGTTCTTC	CAGSLPYNEQFF
TRBV6-5	-	TRBJ2-7	-	TGTGCCAGCAGTTACTCGTTGGCCGTATACGAGCAGTACTTC	CASSYSLAVYEQYF
TRBV29-1	TRBD1	TRBJ1-1	-	TGCAGCGTTGAAGGTGGGACAGGGAGTAGAAGGGACACTGAAGCTTTCTTT	CSVEGGTGSRRDTEAFF
TRBV2	-	TRBJ1-5	-	TGTGCCAGCAGTGAAGGTTGGGGCAATCAGCCCCAGCATTTT	CASSEGWGNQPQHF
TRBV3-1/TRBV3-2	-	TRBJ2-7	-	TGTGCCAGCAGCCGTGGCAAGGGTATAACCTACGAGCAGTACTTC	CASSRGKGITYEQYF
TRBV28	-	TRBJ2-7	once	TGTGCCAGCAGTTCCACTCTCCGAGGGAGAGGGGAGGACGAGCAGTACTTC	CASSSTLRGRGEDEQYF
TRBV23-1	-	TRBJ2-3	-	TGCCCCCCGCCAGCAGTCACGAACTGGGGGGTGACAGATACGCAGTATTTT	CPPPAVTNWGVTDTQYF
TRBV9	TRBD1	TRBJ1-2	-	TGTGCCAGCAGCGGAGGGGGACAGGGGTTTGGCTACACCTTC	CASSGGGQGFGYTF
TRBV24-1	TRBD2	TRBJ2-7	-	TGTGCCACCAGTGATTTGACGGGAGGTAGCGAGCAGTACTTC	CATSDLTGGSEQYF
TRBV3-1/TRBV3-2	-	TRBJ1-2	-	TGTGCCAGCAGCCAGGGCCGGTGGGACTATGGCTACACCTTC	CASSQGRWDYGYTF